This TCR beta chain originates from a study of long-term antiretroviral therapy in people with HIV. General study points: All time points showed a repertoire dominated by clones expanded before ART.

Survey level was the resolution at which the v3.0 immunoSEQ assay ran. Produced via immunoSEQ multiplex PCR; TCRdb's table is partial and in-frame only. The sample contains roughly 20,000 clones, about 82% of which appear only once. Note on this clone: Its antigen is still unknown.

The CDR3 length is 15 residues. CDR1 is SGHVS, CDR2 FNYEAQ, per germline. V was shortened by 5 bases and J by 9 bases, with 20 bases between the two germline ends. Specimens carried about 0.95-11 million cryopreserved PBMC before DNA extraction. Here the sequenced sample was unsorted PBMCs, taken around 4 years after starting antiretroviral therapy. The genes are TRBV7-6 and TRBJ1-3; possibly TRBD1 for D (5 bases). The TCR originated in a young man with HIV. The CDR3 coding sequence is TGTGCCAGCAGCCGAGGGACCTTGGGAGGGCGCACCATATATTTT. Translation: CASSRGTLGGRTIYF.